This T cell receptor beta chain was captured by sequencing in a study of cytomegalovirus exposure and HLA in healthy donors. Study results and limitations: Apart from CMV serostatus, no immune exposure information was available. A later examination showed that TCR association rates differed by HLA locus, with DRB1 most and HLA-C fewest.

A word on this clone: The antigen remains undetermined.

The PCR ran on 60 Vbeta and 13 Jbeta primers. The repertoire was sequenced with immunoSEQ multiplex PCR; TCRdb's copy has only in-frame clones and lacks some. In the table there are some 130,000 clones, nearly 80% of which are singletons. Sequenced material: PBMCs. The receptor was derived from a young man in good health and CMV-seronegative.

For the CDR3, the DNA is TGTGCCAGCAGCGCCGCAGGGTATGGCTACACCTTC. Encoded protein: CASSAAGYGYTF. This chain links TRBV5-6 with TRBJ1-2, with a weak D call TRBD1 (5 bases). This CDR3 region has 12 residues. Germline values: CDR1 SGHDT, CDR2 YYEEEE. Trimming pared 4 bases from V and 5 bases from J, leaving 9 bases between.